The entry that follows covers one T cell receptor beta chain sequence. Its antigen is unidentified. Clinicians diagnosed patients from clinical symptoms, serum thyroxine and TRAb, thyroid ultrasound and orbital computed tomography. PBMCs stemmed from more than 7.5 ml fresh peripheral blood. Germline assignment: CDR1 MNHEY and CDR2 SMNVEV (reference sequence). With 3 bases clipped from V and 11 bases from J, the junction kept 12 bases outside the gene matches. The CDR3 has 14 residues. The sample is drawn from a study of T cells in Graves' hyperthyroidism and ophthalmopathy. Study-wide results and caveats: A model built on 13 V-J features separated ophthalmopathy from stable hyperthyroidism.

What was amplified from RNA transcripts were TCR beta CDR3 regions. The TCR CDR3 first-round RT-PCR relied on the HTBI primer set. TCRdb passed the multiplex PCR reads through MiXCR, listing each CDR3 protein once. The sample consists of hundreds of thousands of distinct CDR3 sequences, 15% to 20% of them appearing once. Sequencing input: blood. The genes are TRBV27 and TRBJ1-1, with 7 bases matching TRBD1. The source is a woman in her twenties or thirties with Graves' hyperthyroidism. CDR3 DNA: TGTGCCAGCAGTTTCGTGGCCACCCCAGGGGGGGCTTTCTTT. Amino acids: CASSFVATPGGAFF.